This TCR beta chain originates from a study of beta chain features in type 1 diabetes. In the study overall: Patient and healthy donor groups were alike in age, gender and cell yields.

The CDR3 is made up of 14 amino acids. Germline values: CDR1 SGDLS, CDR2 YYNGEE. V shed 0 bases and J shed 2 bases, with 6 bases lying between them. Sequencing targeted expressed TCRB transcripts, as all isolated RNA had been reverse transcribed. Repertoires were generated with immunoSEQ multiplex PCR, while TCRdb's copy carries only in-frame clones and drops some. The sample includes about 620,000 clones, around 15% of them seen just once. The sequence derives from a man between 18 and 35 years old in good health. Sequences were obtained from naive CD4+ T cells from blood. This chain joins TRBV9 and TRBJ2-1, with D hard to call. The CDR3 reads CASSVGRAYNEQFF. The CDR3 DNA reads TGTGCCAGCAGCGTAGGAAGAGCCTACAATGAGCAGTTCTTC.